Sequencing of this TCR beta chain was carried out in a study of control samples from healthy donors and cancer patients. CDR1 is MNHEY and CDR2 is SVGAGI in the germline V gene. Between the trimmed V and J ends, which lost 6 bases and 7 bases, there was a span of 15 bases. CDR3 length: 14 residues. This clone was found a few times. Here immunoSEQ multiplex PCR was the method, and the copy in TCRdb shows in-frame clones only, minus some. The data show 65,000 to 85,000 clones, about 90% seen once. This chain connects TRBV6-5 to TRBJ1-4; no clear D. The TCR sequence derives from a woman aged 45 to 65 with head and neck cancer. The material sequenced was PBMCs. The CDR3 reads CASSLAGSIEKLFF. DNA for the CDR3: TGTGCCAGCAGCCTAGCGGGCTCGATTGAAAAACTGTTTTTT.